These 27 T cell receptor beta chains were sequenced from one sample in a study of blood T cell repertoires in COVID-19. Sequencing used immunoSEQ multiplex PCR; TCRdb keeps in-frame clones, though not all of them. Of roughly 200,000 clones listed, approximately 80% were seen once; the top ten hold about 12%. Sequencing was carried out using PBMCs or T cells enriched from blood (not recorded which). The receptors here all came from a middle-aged man who had recovered from COVID-19.

This chain links TRBV10-1 with TRBJ2-7, with D possibly TRBD2 on 6 matching bases. CDR1 is WNHNN, CDR2 SYGVQD, per germline (reference sequence). Between the trimmed V and J ends, which lost 11 bases and 7 bases, there was a span of 24 bases. This CDR3 comprises 14 residues. CDR3 in DNA: TGCGCCTCCTCTCCCGGCGGGACGGTCGGGGAGCAGTACTTC. Translated: CASSPGGTVGEQYF.

The chain is built from TRBV7-6 and TRBJ2-1; D remains unclear. There are 16 residues in the CDR3. Germline-derived CDR1 and CDR2 are SGHVS and FNYEAQ. V dropped 5 bases and J dropped 0 bases, with 14 bases sitting between them. CDR3 amino acids: CASSPQTSSSYNEQFF. The CDR3 DNA is TGTGCCAGCAGCCCTCAGACTTCGAGCTCCTACAATGAGCAGTTCTTC.

The chain recombines TRBV9 with TRBJ2-7, with a possible D match to TRBD2 (6 bases). CDR1 is SGDLS, CDR2 YYNGEE, per germline. V shed 0 bases and J shed 3 bases, with 28 bases lying between them. This CDR3 is 20 amino acids long. CDR3 DNA: TGTGCCAGCAGCGTAGATTTGGGCAGGAATGGGGGGACCGAGATCTACGAGCAGTACGTC. Its translation is CASSVDLGRNGGTEIYEQYV.

The chain joins TRBV6-1 to TRBJ1-2, with a tentative D call TRBD1 (6 bases). CDR1 MNHNS and CDR2 SASEGT come from the germline V gene. This CDR3 contains 15 residues. The germline V and J ends were trimmed by 8 bases and 8 bases, with 24 bases remaining between them. The CDR3 reads CASLRSRGASDGYTF. The CDR3, as DNA: TGTGCCAGCCTCCGATCCAGGGGCGCATCAGACGGCTACACCTTC.

The chain is built from TRBV24-1 and TRBJ2-2; TRBD1 matches at 8 bases. Germline CDR1 reads KGHDR; CDR2 reads SFDVKD. The CDR3 spans 14 residues. Trimming took 6 bases from V and 6 from J; bases not matched to a gene: 5. The DNA of the CDR3 is TGTGCCACCAGTTCCCCGGACAGGGCCGGGGAGCTGTTTTTT. Amino acids: CATSSPDRAGELFF.

DNA for the CDR3: TGTGCCAGGAAGGAGGGAGTTCGCTACGAGCAGTACGTC. This sequence encodes CARKEGVRYEQYV. The gene calls are TRBV27 and TRBJ2-7; the D gene is possibly TRBD2 (6 bases). Germline-derived CDR1 and CDR2 are MNHEY and SMNVEV (reference sequence). Trimming removed 9 bases at V and 3 bases at J, with 15 bases between. This CDR3 comprises 13 residues.

The rearrangement links TRBV7-2 to TRBJ2-7; D unresolved. This CDR3 has 11 residues. Germline CDR1 and CDR2: SGHTA and FQGNSA. V lost 5 bases, J lost 4 bases, and 6 bases lay in between. The CDR3 protein is CASSLLYEQYF. The DNA for the CDR3 is TGTGCCAGCAGCCTACTTTACGAGCAGTACTTC.

The chain couples TRBV28 to TRBJ2-3; TRBD2 matches 8 bases. Losses at the gene ends were 7 bases for V and 4 bases for J; bases not matched to a gene: 16. CDR1 and CDR2 from the germline V gene are MDHEN and SYDVKM. The CDR3 spans 17 residues. CDR3 amino acids: CASTVGTRWREADTQYF. The CDR3 DNA sequence: TGTGCCAGCACCGTGGGAACGAGGTGGCGGGAGGCAGATACGCAGTATTTT.

Only one count was recorded for this clone. CDR3 protein: CASSYLFVRTGDEKLFF. The DNA of the CDR3 is TGTGCCAGCAGTTATTTATTCGTCCGGACAGGAGATGAAAAACTGTTTTTT. This chain links TRBV6-2 or TRBV6-3 with TRBJ1-4; 7 nucleotides match TRBD1. This CDR3 spans 17 amino acids. Trimming cost V 3 bases and J 6 bases; bases outside gene matches: 13. Germline loops: CDR1 MNHEY, CDR2 SVGEGT.

This clone was observed a handful of times. The chain employs TRBV7-6 and TRBJ1-5; weak D call: TRBD1 (6 bases). This CDR3 is built from 13 residues. Germline CDR1 reads SGHVS; CDR2 reads FNYEAQ. Trimming cost V 5 bases and J 7 bases, with 12 bases left between them. As DNA, the CDR3 is TGTGCCAGCAGCCTCTCGGACAGCCAGCCCCAGCATTTT. As protein: CASSLSDSQPQHF. Using reference TRBV7-6 and TRBJ1-5 for the parts outside the CDR3, the full variable domain is GAGVSQSPRYKVTKRGQDVALRCDPISGHVSLYWYRQALGQGPEFLTYFNYEAQQDKSGLPNDRFSAERPEGSISTLTIQRTEQRDSAMYRCASSLSDSQPQHFGDGTRLSIL.

This clone was observed a handful of times. The chain has TRBV9 and TRBJ1-2, with D unresolved. Germline CDR1 reads SGDLS; CDR2 reads YYNGEE. CDR3 length: 15 amino acids. V lost 0 bases and J 8 bases, leaving 17 bases between the germline ends. The CDR3 reads CASSVEPSVLRGYTF. CDR3 DNA: TGTGCCAGCAGCGTAGAGCCGTCGGTACTAAGAGGCTACACCTTC.

The chain joins TRBV6-4 to TRBJ1-5; D is perhaps TRBD1 (5 bases). Per germline, CDR1 MRHNA and CDR2 SNTAGT. The CDR3 loop spans 13 amino acids. With 4 bases removed from V and 5 bases from J, the gap between germline ends came to 9 bases. This CDR3 is CASSAGLHQPQHF. The DNA of the CDR3 is TGTGCCAGCAGTGCAGGGCTCCATCAGCCCCAGCATTTT.

This chain connects TRBV6-2 or TRBV6-3 to TRBJ1-2; TRBD1 aligns across 8 bases. The CDR3 has 16 residues. The trim removed 5 bases at V and 7 bases at J, leaving 15 bases unmatched. From germline, CDR1 is MNHEY and CDR2 SVGEGT. In DNA form, the CDR3 reads TGTGCCAGCAGTACAACGGGTGGGACAGGACCTTCTGGCTACACCTTC. Translating gives CASSTTGGTGPSGYTF.

This clone was observed a few times. The V and J genes are TRBV6-2 or TRBV6-3 and TRBJ1-2, with 10 bases lining up with TRBD1. The CDR3 covers 15 residues. Unmatched junction bases numbered 13, after V lost 6 bases and J lost 9 bases. Germline lookup yields CDR1 MNHEY and CDR2 SVGEGT. This chain's CDR3 is CASSNGGQGYHRYTF. The CDR3 region has the DNA TGTGCCAGCAGCAACGGGGGACAGGGGTATCATCGCTACACCTTC.

J is TRBJ1-6 and V is TRBV6-5; no definite D call. The CDR3 spans 15 residues. In germline, CDR1 is MNHEY, CDR2 SVGAGI. Trimming cost V 7 bases and J 0 bases, with 10 bases left between them. CDR3 nucleotides: TGTGCCAGCACTAATTTTCCCTCCTATAATTCACCCCTCCACTTT. This gives the protein CASTNFPSYNSPLHF.

V and J are TRBV27 and TRBJ2-2, with D tentatively TRBD1 (6 bases). Trimming shortened V by 7 bases and J by 8 bases, and 17 bases separated the two germline ends. This CDR3 has 14 amino acids. Germline CDR1 is MNHEY and CDR2 is SMNVEV (reference sequence). Here the CDR3 reads CASTSGVPGGELFF. The CDR3, as DNA: TGTGCCAGCACTTCAGGGGTTCCTGGGGGGGAGCTGTTTTTT.

The chain uses TRBV19 and TRBJ1-6; maybe TRBD1 (6 bases). Germline values: CDR1 LNHDA, CDR2 SQIVND (reference sequence). V was clipped by 8 bases and J by 8 bases, with 13 bases between them. The CDR3 loop spans 13 amino acids. CDR3 residues: CASSDRSYSPLHF. The CDR3 DNA is TGTGCCAGTTCTGACAGGAGTTATTCACCCCTCCACTTT. Complete variable domain (other parts from reference TRBV19 and TRBJ1-6): DGGITQSPKYLFRKEGQNVTLSCEQNLNHDAMYWYRQDPGQGLRLIYYSQIVNDFQKGDIAEGYSVSREKKESFPLTVTSAQKNPTAFYLCASSDRSYSPLHFGNGTRLTVT.

This sequence joins TRBV29-1 and TRBJ1-5, with D hard to call. Trimming shortened V by 7 bases and J by 2 bases, and 18 bases separated the two germline ends. The CDR3 contains 15 residues. Germline V gene data show CDR1 as SQVTM and CDR2 as ANQGSEA. The CDR3 protein is CSERCVFSGNQPQHF. CDR3 sequence (DNA): TGCAGCGAGCGGTGCGTTTTTAGTGGCAATCAGCCCCAGCATTTT. Looking up the rest from reference TRBV29-1 and TRBJ1-5 gives the full variable domain: SAVISQKPSRDICQRGTSLTIQCQVDSQVTMMFWYRQQPGQSLTLIATANQGSEATYESGFVIDKFPISRPNLTFSTLTVSNMSPEDSSIYLCSERCVFSGNQPQHFGDGTRLSIL.

The gene calls are TRBV2 and TRBJ2-3, with a weak D call TRBD2 (6 bases). Germline values: CDR1 SNHLY, CDR2 FYNNEI. V gave up 4 bases and J gave up 8 bases, with 10 bases separating them. CDR3 length equals 12 residues. In nucleotides, the CDR3 is TGTGCCAGCAGTGGGGGACTCGTTACGCAGTATTTT. It codes for CASSGGLVTQYF.

The gene calls are TRBV3-1 (or the pseudogene TRBV3-2) and TRBJ1-1; maybe TRBD1 (5 bases). Trimming took 4 bases from V and 0 from J, leaving 9 bases between them. The CDR3 spans 14 residues. CDR1 and CDR2 (germline): LGHDT, YNNKEL (reference sequence). The CDR3, as DNA: TGTGCCAGCAGCCTGGACACCATGAACACTGAAGCTTTCTTT. Translated: CASSLDTMNTEAFF.

The gene calls are TRBV5-6 and TRBJ2-7; D gene uncertain. This CDR3 spans 13 amino acids. Germline V gene lookup returns CDR1 SGHDT and CDR2 YYEEEE. V dropped 4 bases and J dropped 5 bases, with 13 bases sitting between them. The CDR3 region has the DNA TGTGCCAGCAGCACGCTGATACGGGACGAGCAGTACGTC. Its protein product is CASSTLIRDEQYV.

The rearrangement uses TRBV19 and TRBJ1-2; TRBD1 is a possible D gene (5 bases). Germline values: CDR1 LNHDA, CDR2 SQIVND (reference sequence). V was clipped by 8 bases and J by 4 bases, with 14 bases between them. The CDR3 contains 13 residues. This CDR3 reads CASSRGESYGYTF. The DNA for the CDR3 is TGTGCCAGTTCTCGGGGGGAAAGCTATGGCTACACCTTC.

J is TRBJ1-2 and V is TRBV28; 7 nucleotides agree with TRBD1. The germline CDR1 and CDR2 sequences are MDHEN and SYDVKM. J lost 8 bases, V lost 3 bases, and 3 bases had no gene match. This CDR3 comprises 12 residues. DNA for the CDR3: TGTGCCAGCAGTTTGAGGGGGCGAGGCTACACCTTC. Translating gives CASSLRGRGYTF.

This rearrangement joins TRBV7-3 to TRBJ1-1; no firm D call. The ends were cut back, 3 bases at V and 1 base at J, with 6 bases in the middle. CDR3 length: 13 amino acids. Per the germline V gene, CDR1 is SGHTA and CDR2 is FQGTGA. The CDR3: CASSFSENTEAFF. The CDR3 DNA reads TGTGCCAGCAGCTTCAGCGAGAACACTGAAGCTTTCTTT.

V gene TRBV20-1 combines with J gene TRBJ1-1; perhaps TRBD1 as D (6 bases). Trimming left V 5 bases short and J 8 bases short, with 9 bases between. In germline, CDR1 is DFQATT, CDR2 SNEGSKA (reference sequence). This CDR3 comprises 10 residues. The CDR3 region is CSAGQREAFF. In DNA, the CDR3 is TGCAGTGCTGGACAGCGGGAAGCTTTCTTT.

The chain has TRBV7-2 and TRBJ2-3; no firm D call. V lost 5 bases and J 2 bases, leaving 11 bases between the germline ends. Germline CDR1 and CDR2: SGHTA and FQGNSA. The CDR3 totals 14 residues. The CDR3: CASSPSAVTDTQYF. In DNA, the CDR3 is TGTGCCAGCAGCCCCAGCGCGGTCACAGATACGCAGTATTTT. Combining the CDR3 with reference TRBV7-2 and TRBJ2-3 gives the whole variable domain GAGVSQSPSNKVTEKGKDVELRCDPISGHTALYWYRQSLGQGLEFLIYFQGNSAPDKSGLPSDRFSAERTGGSVSTLTIQRTQQEDSAVYLCASSPSAVTDTQYFGPGTRLTVL.

The gene calls are TRBV2 and TRBJ2-5; 8 positions match TRBD1. Unmatched junction bases numbered 5, after V lost 6 bases and J lost 5 bases. Germline assignment: CDR1 SNHLY and CDR2 FYNNEI. CDR3 size: 13 residues. The CDR3 DNA reads as TGTGCCAGCAGCGGACAGGGCGGGGAGACCCAGTACTTC. As protein: CASSGQGGETQYF.